Each of the 21 T cell receptor beta chains below was sequenced from the same sample in a study of blood T cell repertoires in COVID-19 (dated by TCRdb to about 2020). The library was obtained by the immunoSEQ multiplex PCR assay. TCRdb took this table from immuneACCESS and kept in-frame rearrangements with V and J called. Such tables lack part of the clones; where checked against another copy, unresolved V genes explain under half of the gap, and the rest is unexplained. This sample comprises fewer than 250,000 clones, about 83% of them detected only once. Of the sample, around 6% falls within the top ten clones. Sequenced input: peripheral blood. The receptors were sampled from a human donor in a cohort sampled during active COVID-19.

On this clone: Mismatch with germline at one junction end may stem from a read error. The chain combines TRBV6-5 with TRBJ1-2, with 8 bases identical to TRBD1. Germline V gene lookup returns CDR1 MNHEY and CDR2 SVGAGI. The CDR3 has 12 residues. The CDR3 sequence: CASSSPGTGYIF. The CDR3 nucleotides are TGTGCCAGCAGTTCCCCGGGGACAGGCTACATCTTC.

This clone occurred once. This chain links TRBV3-1 (or the pseudogene TRBV3-2) with TRBJ1-1; possible D gene TRBD1, 6 bases. The CDR3 is made up of 15 amino acids. The V gene's germline CDR1 is LGHDT and CDR2 YNNKEL (reference sequence). V shed 1 base and J shed 4 bases, with 13 bases lying between them. The CDR3 spells CASSQVDRGGTEAFF. The DNA of the CDR3 is TGTGCCAGCAGCCAAGTGGATAGGGGGGGCACTGAAGCTTTCTTT.

The chain employs TRBV27 and TRBJ1-1; D might be TRBD1 (6 bases). This CDR3 is built from 14 residues. V was trimmed by 2 bases and J by 1 base, leaving 8 bases between them. Germline loops: CDR1 MNHEY, CDR2 SMNVEV (reference sequence). The CDR3, as DNA: TGTGCCAGCAGTTTACGGGGGGCGAACACTGAAGCTTTCTTT. Protein: CASSLRGANTEAFF.

DNA for the CDR3: TGTGCCAGCAGCCAAGGGCAGGCCGTTAATTCACCCCTCCACTTT. Encoded protein: CASSQGQAVNSPLHF. V usage is TRBV4-2 and J usage is TRBJ1-6; D call uncertain. The CDR3 covers 15 residues. The germline V gene encodes CDR1 LGHNA and CDR2 YNFKEQ. Trimming took off 1 base at V and 6 bases at J, with 10 bases between the two ends.

The chain joins TRBV11-2 to TRBJ2-3, with D unclear. Trimming pared 0 bases from V and 2 bases from J, leaving 15 bases between. Per the germline V gene, CDR1 is SGHAT and CDR2 is FQNNGV. The CDR3 runs to 17 residues. The CDR3 DNA reads as TGTGCCAGCAGCTTAGATGGTCTAGTTTACCTCACAGATACGCAGTATTTT. This encodes CASSLDGLVYLTDTQYF.

The V call is TRBV28, the J call TRBJ1-2; perhaps TRBD1 as D (5 bases). V was clipped by 6 bases and J by 4 bases, with 15 bases between them. Germline V lookup: CDR1 MDHEN, CDR2 SYDVKM. The CDR3 is made up of 14 amino acids. CDR3 DNA: TGTGCCAGCAGGGGCACGACAGAAGGCTATGGCTACACCTTC. Protein sequence: CASRGTTEGYGYTF.

This clone has just one count. This rearrangement joins TRBV5-1 to TRBJ2-1, with TRBD2 identical over 13 bases. V lost 5 bases to trimming and J lost 6 bases; unmatched junction nucleotides: 2. The CDR3 extends over 14 amino acids. The V gene's germline CDR1 is SGHRS and CDR2 YFSETQ. CDR3 loop: CASRGTSGANEQFF. CDR3 coding DNA: TGCGCCAGCAGGGGGACTAGCGGGGCCAATGAGCAGTTCTTC.

The chain has TRBV5-1 and TRBJ2-7, with D unclear. The CDR3 contains 13 residues. Trimming cost V 0 bases and J 10 bases, with 14 bases left between them. CDR1 SGHRS and CDR2 YFSETQ come from the germline V gene. CDR3 DNA: TGCGCCAGCAGCTTGGGGCTTTATTCCGAACAGTACTTC. Protein product: CASSLGLYSEQYF.

The gene calls are TRBV9 and TRBJ2-7; D is possibly TRBD2 (7 bases). The CDR3 covers 15 residues. Looked up from germline, CDR1 is SGDLS and CDR2 is YYNGEE. V was clipped by 4 bases and J by 2 bases, with 16 bases between them. The CDR3 is CASSPRGGVAYEQYF. In DNA, the CDR3 is TGTGCCAGCAGCCCCCGAGGGGGGGTAGCCTACGAGCAGTACTTC.

The V call is TRBV11-2, the J call TRBJ1-5, with D uncertain. The V gene's germline CDR1 is SGHAT and CDR2 FQNNGV. This CDR3 is built from 12 residues. Trimming cost V 0 bases and J 8 bases, with 5 bases left between them. The CDR3 spells CASSLEPEPQHF. DNA of the CDR3: TGTGCCAGCAGCTTAGAACCAGAGCCCCAGCATTTT.

The table lists this clone with a few counts. The chain employs TRBV30 and TRBJ2-5; 9 nucleotides line up with TRBD2. Trimming cost V 4 bases and J 3 bases; bases outside gene matches: 6. Germline lookup yields CDR1 GTSNPN and CDR2 SVGIG (reference sequence). This CDR3 is built from 14 residues. The CDR3 region has the DNA TGTGCCTGGACTAGCGGGGTTCTCGAAGAGACCCAGTACTTC. Translating gives CAWTSGVLEETQYF.

The rearrangement links TRBV5-8 to TRBJ2-1; D might be TRBD1 (6 bases). V lost 1 base and J lost 7, with 15 bases in between. Germline V CDR1 and CDR2: SGHTS, YDEGEE. CDR3 length: 15 residues. The CDR3 protein is CASSLYRVPTNEQFF. Written as DNA, the CDR3 is TGTGCCAGCAGCTTGTACAGGGTCCCTACAAATGAGCAGTTCTTC.

The chain recombines TRBV19 with TRBJ2-7, with a possible D match to TRBD1 (6 bases). Per germline, CDR1 LNHDA and CDR2 SQIVND (reference sequence). The V end was cut by 4 bases, the J end by 3 bases, with 16 bases between. The CDR3 sequence is 15 residues long. CDR3 residues: CASSTIPTGNYEQYF. The CDR3 DNA reads as TGTGCCAGTAGTACAATCCCGACAGGTAACTACGAGCAGTACTTC.

The chain links TRBV4-1 to TRBJ2-5; 9 nucleotides align to TRBD1. Looked up from germline, CDR1 is MGHRA and CDR2 is YSYEKL. J gave up 7 bases and V 3 bases, and 6 bases lay outside the gene matches. CDR3 length: 14 amino acids. The CDR3 DNA is TGCGCCAGCAGCCAGGCAGGACAGGGGAGGACCCAGTACTTC. This gives the protein CASSQAGQGRTQYF.

The chain couples TRBV7-2 to TRBJ2-5, with 7 bases aligning to TRBD1. CDR1 is SGHTA and CDR2 is FQGNSA in the germline V gene. V was clipped by 8 bases and J by 5 bases; unmatched bases: 8. The CDR3 consists of 13 residues. DNA for the CDR3: TGTGCCAGCTTCCCAGGGGGTGGGGAGACCCAGTACTTC. Its protein product is CASFPGGGETQYF.

In its sample, this clone was seen once. J is TRBJ1-3 and V is TRBV5-4; D is perhaps TRBD1 (5 bases). In germline, CDR1 is SGHNT, CDR2 YYREEE (reference sequence). The CDR3 is 17 amino acids. V was cut by 0 bases and J by 0 bases, with 13 bases left in between. CDR3 sequence: CASSLDLGGFSGNTIYF. CDR3 nucleotides: TGTGCCAGCAGCTTGGACTTGGGGGGTTTCTCTGGAAACACCATATATTTT.

This clone occurred once. CDR3 in amino acids: CASSSRGGPGNIQYF. The CDR3 DNA sequence: TGTGCCAGCAGCTCCCGGGGGGGCCCTGGAAACATTCAGTACTTC. The chain uses TRBV11-3 and TRBJ2-4, with 8 positions matching TRBD2. Germline V lookup: CDR1 SGHNT, CDR2 YENEEA. The CDR3 is 15 residues long. The trim removed 4 bases at V and 6 bases at J, leaving 8 bases unmatched.

The gene calls are TRBV19 and TRBJ1-4; no clear D. Deletions cut 4 bases from V and 3 bases from J, with 12 bases between. Germline V lookup: CDR1 LNHDA, CDR2 SQIVND (reference sequence). There are 15 residues in the CDR3. CDR3 coding DNA: TGTGCCAGTAGTACCCTATCAACGGCTAATGAAAAACTGTTTTTT. Translating it yields CASSTLSTANEKLFF.

The CDR3 DNA follows: TGTGCCAGCAGCGTGAGGCAGGGCATCGGGGAGCTGTTTTTT. Encoded protein: CASSVRQGIGELFF. V usage is TRBV9 and J usage is TRBJ2-2; TRBD1 is a possible D gene (5 bases). The germline V gene has CDR1 SGDLS and CDR2 YYNGEE. CDR3 length: 14 amino acids. The V end was cut by 2 bases, the J end by 7 bases, with 12 bases between. The full variable domain, its missing parts supplied by reference TRBV9 and TRBJ2-2, is DSGVTQTPKHLITATGQRVTLRCSPRSGDLSVYWYQQSLDQGLQFLIQYYNGEERAKGNILERFSAQQFPDLHSELNLSSLELGDSALYFCASSVRQGIGELFFGEGSRLTVL.

The rearrangement links TRBV6-5 to TRBJ2-5, with 10 bases that match TRBD1. The CDR3 covers 16 residues. Germline V gives CDR1 MNHEY, CDR2 SVGAGI. The V and J ends lost 0 bases and 4 bases, in that order; junction bases with no gene match: 5. CDR3 protein: CASSYSGQGRRETQYF. CDR3 bases: TGTGCCAGCAGTTACTCGGGACAGGGGCGACGAGAGACCCAGTACTTC.

The genes are TRBV25-1 and TRBJ2-7, with D perhaps matching TRBD1 (8 bases). Germline V CDR1 and CDR2: MGHDK, SYGVNS. The V gene lost 4 bases and the J gene lost 7 bases, with 20 bases spanning the gap. CDR3 length equals 15 residues. In DNA, the CDR3 is TGTGCCAGCAGTGCGAGAGTCGGACAGGGAGGGGAGCAGTACTTC. Translating it yields CASSARVGQGGEQYF.